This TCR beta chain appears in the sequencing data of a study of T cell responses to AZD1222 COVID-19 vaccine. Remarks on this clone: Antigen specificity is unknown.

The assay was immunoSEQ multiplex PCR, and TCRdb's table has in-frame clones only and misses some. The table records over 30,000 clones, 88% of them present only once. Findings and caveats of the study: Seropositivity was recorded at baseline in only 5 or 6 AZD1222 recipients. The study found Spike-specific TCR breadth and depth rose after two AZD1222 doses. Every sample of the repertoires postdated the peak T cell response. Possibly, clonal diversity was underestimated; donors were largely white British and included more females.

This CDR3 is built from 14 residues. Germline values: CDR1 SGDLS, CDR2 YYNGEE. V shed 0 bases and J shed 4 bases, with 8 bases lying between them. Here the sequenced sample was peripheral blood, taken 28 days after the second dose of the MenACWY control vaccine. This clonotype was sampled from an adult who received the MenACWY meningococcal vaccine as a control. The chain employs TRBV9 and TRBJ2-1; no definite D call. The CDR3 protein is CASSVASGYNEQFF. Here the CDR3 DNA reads TGTGCCAGCAGCGTAGCGAGTGGGTACAATGAGCAGTTCTTC.